This T cell receptor (beta chain) was captured by sequencing in a study of blood T cell repertoires in COVID-19. This CDR3 contains 16 residues. Germline values: CDR1 MNHEY, CDR2 SMNVEV (reference sequence). V was cut by 7 bases and J by 0 bases, with 15 bases left in between. TCRdb's table, derived via immunoSEQ multiplex PCR, lists solely in-frame clones and lacks some. The profile covers under 200,000 clones, with about 74% appearing a single time and 7% to 10% taken by the ten largest. In its sample, this clone was seen once. J is TRBJ1-4 and V is TRBV27, with a tentative D call TRBD1 (5 bases). The source material was peripheral blood. The clonotype comes from a man between 60 and 75 years old with acute or convalescent COVID-19. The CDR3 protein is CASTSTDHATNEKLFF. CDR3 bases: TGTGCCAGCACCTCGACAGATCATGCAACTAATGAAAAACTGTTTTTT.